The T cell receptor (beta chain) described here comes from a study of blood T cell repertoires in COVID-19. Study information: The study drew acute and convalescent COVID-19 samples from the United States, Italy and Spain. PBMCs, B-cell-depleted T cells, or T cells provided the cDNA or gDNA that made up the material.

Generated by immunoSEQ multiplex PCR, the TCRdb table keeps only in-frame clones and is missing some. The sample includes about 92,000 clones, around nine tenths of them seen just once. J lost 2 bases, V lost 4 bases, and 10 bases had no gene match. The length of the CDR3 is 18 residues. Germline values: CDR1 KGHSH, CDR2 LQKENI. The receptor's source is a woman aged 60-75 years with COVID-19, enrolled during active disease. The J gene is TRBJ2-7, the V gene TRBV18, with 14 bases aligning to TRBD2. Material for sequencing was peripheral blood. Written as DNA, the CDR3 is TGTGCCAGCTCACGCATGACTAGCGGGGGGGCCGGGACCTACGAGCAGTACTTC. Its translation: CASSRMTSGGAGTYEQYF.